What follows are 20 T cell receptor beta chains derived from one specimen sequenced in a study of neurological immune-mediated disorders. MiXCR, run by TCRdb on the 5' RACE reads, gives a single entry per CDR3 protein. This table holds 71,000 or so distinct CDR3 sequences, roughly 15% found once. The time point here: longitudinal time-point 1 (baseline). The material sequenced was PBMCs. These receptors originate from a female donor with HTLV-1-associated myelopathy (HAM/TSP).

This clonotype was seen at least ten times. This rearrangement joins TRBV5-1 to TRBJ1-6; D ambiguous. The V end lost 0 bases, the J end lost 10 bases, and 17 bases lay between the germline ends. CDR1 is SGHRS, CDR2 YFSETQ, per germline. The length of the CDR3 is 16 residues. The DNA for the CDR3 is TGCGCCAGCAGCTTGGAAGGAAGTGGAGGAAACTCACCCCTCCACTTT. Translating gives CASSLEGSGGNSPLHF.

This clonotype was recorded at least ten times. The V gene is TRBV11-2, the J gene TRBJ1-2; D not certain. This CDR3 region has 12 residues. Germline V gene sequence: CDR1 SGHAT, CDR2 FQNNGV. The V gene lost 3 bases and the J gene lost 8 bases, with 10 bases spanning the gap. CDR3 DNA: TGTGCCAGCAGCTTTTTGCAGCGCGGCTACACCTTC. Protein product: CASSFLQRGYTF.

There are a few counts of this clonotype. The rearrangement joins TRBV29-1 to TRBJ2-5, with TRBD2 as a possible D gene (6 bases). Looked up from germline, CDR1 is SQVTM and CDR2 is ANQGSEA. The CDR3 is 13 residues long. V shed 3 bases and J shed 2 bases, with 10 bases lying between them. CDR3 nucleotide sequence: TGCAGCGTTGACCCAGGGACTCAAGAGACCCAGTACTTC. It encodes CSVDPGTQETQYF.

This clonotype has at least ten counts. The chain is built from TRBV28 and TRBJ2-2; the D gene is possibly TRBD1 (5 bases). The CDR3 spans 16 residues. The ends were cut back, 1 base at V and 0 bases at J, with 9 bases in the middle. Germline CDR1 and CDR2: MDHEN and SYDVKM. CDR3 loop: CASSLYGATNTGELFF. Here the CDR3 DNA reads TGTGCCAGCAGTTTATATGGGGCCACGAACACCGGGGAGCTGTTTTTT.

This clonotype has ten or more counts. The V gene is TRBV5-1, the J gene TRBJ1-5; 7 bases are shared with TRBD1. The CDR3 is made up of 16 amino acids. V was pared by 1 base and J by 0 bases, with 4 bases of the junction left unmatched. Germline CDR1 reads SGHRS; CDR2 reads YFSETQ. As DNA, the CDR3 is TGCGCCAGCAGCTTGCCGGGACAGCTTAGCAATCAGCCCCAGCATTTT. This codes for CASSLPGQLSNQPQHF.

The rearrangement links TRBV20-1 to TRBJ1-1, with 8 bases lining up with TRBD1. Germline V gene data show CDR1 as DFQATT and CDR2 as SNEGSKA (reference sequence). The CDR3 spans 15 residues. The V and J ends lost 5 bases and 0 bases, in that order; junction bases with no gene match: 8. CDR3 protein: CSARTGSNMNTEAFF. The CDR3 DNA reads TGCAGTGCTCGGACAGGGTCAAACATGAACACTGAAGCTTTCTTT.

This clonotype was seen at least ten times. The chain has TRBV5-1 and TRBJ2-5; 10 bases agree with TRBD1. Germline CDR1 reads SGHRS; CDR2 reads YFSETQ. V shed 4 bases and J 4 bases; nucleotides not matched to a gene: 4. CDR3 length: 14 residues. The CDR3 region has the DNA TGCGCCAGCAGCCCGGGACAGGGGCCAGAGACCCAGTACTTC. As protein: CASSPGQGPETQYF. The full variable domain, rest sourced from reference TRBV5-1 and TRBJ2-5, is KAGVTQTPRYLIKTRGQQVTLSCSPISGHRSVSWYQQTPGQGLQFLFEYFSETQRNKGNFPGRFSGRQFSNSRSEMNVSTLELGDSALYLCASSPGQGPETQYFGPGTRLLVL.

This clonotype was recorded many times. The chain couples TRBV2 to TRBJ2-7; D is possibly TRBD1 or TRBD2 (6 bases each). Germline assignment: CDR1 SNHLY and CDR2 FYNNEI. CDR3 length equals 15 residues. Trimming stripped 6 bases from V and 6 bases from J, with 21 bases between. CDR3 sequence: CASSGNPWGASEQYF. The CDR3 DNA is TGTGCCAGCAGCGGAAACCCCTGGGGGGCGTCCGAGCAGTACTTC.

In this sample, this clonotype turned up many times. The CDR3 DNA reads TGTGCCATCAGTGAGTCAGGGTACGAGCAGTACTTC. Translation: CAISESGYEQYF. The rearrangement uses TRBV10-3 and TRBJ2-7, with D uncertain. The germline V and J ends were trimmed by 0 bases and 4 bases, with 4 bases remaining between them. The CDR3 extends over 12 amino acids. Per germline, CDR1 ENHRY and CDR2 SYGVKD.

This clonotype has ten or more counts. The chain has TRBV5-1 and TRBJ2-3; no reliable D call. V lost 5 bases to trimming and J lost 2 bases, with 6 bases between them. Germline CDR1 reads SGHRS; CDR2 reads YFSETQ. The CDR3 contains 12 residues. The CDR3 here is CASSPDTDTQYF. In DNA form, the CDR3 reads TGCGCCAGCAGTCCCGACACAGATACGCAGTATTTT.

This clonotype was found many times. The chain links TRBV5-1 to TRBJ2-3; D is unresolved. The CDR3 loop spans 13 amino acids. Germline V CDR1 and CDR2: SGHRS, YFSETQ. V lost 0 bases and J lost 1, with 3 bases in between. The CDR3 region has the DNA TGCGCCAGCAGCTTGGATGGCACAGATACGCAGTATTTT. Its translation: CASSLDGTDTQYF.

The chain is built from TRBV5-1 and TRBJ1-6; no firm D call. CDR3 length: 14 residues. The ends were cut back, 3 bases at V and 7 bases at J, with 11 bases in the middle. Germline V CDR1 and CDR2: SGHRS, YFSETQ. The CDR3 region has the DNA TGCGCCAGCAGCTCTTTCCAGGAGAATTCACCCCTCCACTTT. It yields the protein CASSSFQENSPLHF.

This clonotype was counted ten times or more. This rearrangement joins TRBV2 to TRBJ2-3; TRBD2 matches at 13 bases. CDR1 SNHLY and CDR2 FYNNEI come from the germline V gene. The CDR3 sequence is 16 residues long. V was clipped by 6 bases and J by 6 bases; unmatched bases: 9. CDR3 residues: CASRLLAGGLLDTQYF. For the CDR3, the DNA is TGTGCCAGCAGACTACTAGCGGGGGGGCTTTTGGATACGCAGTATTTT.

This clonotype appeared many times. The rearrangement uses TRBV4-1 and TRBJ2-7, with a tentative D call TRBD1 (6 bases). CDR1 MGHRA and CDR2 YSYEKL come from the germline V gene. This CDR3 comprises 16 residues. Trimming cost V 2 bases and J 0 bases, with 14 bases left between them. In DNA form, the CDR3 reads TGCGCCAGCAGCCAAAACCCCACAGGGAGCTCCTACGAGCAGTACTTC. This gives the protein CASSQNPTGSSYEQYF.

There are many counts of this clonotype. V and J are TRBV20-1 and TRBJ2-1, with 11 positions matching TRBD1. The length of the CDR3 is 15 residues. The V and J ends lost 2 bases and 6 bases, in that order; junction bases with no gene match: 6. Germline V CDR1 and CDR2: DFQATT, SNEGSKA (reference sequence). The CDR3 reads CSARPGTGGFNEQFF. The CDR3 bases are TGCAGTGCTAGACCTGGGACAGGGGGTTTCAATGAGCAGTTCTTC.

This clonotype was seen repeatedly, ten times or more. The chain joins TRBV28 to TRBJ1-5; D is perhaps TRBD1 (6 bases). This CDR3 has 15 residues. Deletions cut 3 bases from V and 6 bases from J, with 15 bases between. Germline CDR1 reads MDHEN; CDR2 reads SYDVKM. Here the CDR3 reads CASSFGTGISQPQHF. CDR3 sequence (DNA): TGTGCCAGCAGTTTCGGAACAGGGATCAGTCAGCCCCAGCATTTT. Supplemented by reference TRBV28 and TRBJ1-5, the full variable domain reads DVKVTQSSRYLVKRTGEKVFLECVQDMDHENMFWYRQDPGLGLRLIYFSYDVKMKEKGDIPEGYSVSREKKERFSLILESASTNQTSMYLCASSFGTGISQPQHFGDGTRLSIL.

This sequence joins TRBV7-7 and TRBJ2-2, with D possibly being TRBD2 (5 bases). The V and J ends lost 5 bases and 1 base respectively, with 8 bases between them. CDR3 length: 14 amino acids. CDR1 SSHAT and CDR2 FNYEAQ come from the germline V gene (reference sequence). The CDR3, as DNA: TGTGCCAGCAGCCGAGAGGGGAACACCGGGGAGCTGTTTTTT. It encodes CASSREGNTGELFF.

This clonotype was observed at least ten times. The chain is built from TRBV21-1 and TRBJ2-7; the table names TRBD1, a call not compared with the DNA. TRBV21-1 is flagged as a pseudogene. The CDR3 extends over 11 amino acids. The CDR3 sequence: CASTPTDEQYF. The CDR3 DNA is TGTGCCAGCACCCCCACAGACGAGCAGTACTTC.

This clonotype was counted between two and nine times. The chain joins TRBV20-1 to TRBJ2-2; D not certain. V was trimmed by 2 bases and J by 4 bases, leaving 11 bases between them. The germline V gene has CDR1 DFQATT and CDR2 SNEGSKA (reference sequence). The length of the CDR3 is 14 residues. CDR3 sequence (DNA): TGCAGTGCTAGACCGGGTGGGGTCACCGGGGAGCTGTTTTTT. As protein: CSARPGGVTGELFF.

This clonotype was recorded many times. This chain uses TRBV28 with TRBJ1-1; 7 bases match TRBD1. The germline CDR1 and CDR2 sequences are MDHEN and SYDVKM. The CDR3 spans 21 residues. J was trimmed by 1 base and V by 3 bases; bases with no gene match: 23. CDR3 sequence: CASSFPPSGGSLSGGNTEAFF. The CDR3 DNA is TGTGCCAGCAGTTTTCCGCCTTCGGGGGGTTCCCTATCAGGGGGGAACACTGAAGCTTTCTTT.